The 5 T cell receptor beta chains presented below share a single source sample, sequenced in a study of response to subunit inactivated influenza vaccine. Each CDR3 protein gets one entry after TCRdb re-called the RT-PCR reads with MiXCR. The table has about 800,000 distinct CDR3 sequences, around 21% seen once; the top ten hold roughly a tenth. This specimen was PBMCs from blood, taken more than 4 days after vaccination. The receptors shown here come from a man in his fifties or sixties who received an inactivated influenza vaccine.

This chain uses TRBV27 with TRBJ1-1, with 8 positions matching TRBD1. V shed 3 bases and J 0 bases; nucleotides not matched to a gene: 6. The CDR3 extends over 16 amino acids. Looked up from germline, CDR1 is MNHEY and CDR2 is SMNVEV (reference sequence). The CDR3 is CASSFQQGEVNTEAFF. The CDR3 nucleotides read TGTGCCAGCAGTTTCCAACAGGGGGAGGTGAACACTGAAGCTTTCTTT.

This rearrangement joins TRBV29-1 to TRBJ2-1; D is possibly TRBD2 (7 bases). V lost 5 bases to trimming and J lost 8 bases, with 19 bases between them. CDR3 length equals 14 residues. The germline V gene has CDR1 SQVTM and CDR2 ANQGSEA. This CDR3 reads CSVSLRGGVDEQFF. As DNA, the CDR3 is TGCAGCGTTTCCCTAAGGGGGGGCGTCGATGAGCAGTTCTTC.

This clonotype was counted only a few times. The chain uses TRBV5-1 and TRBJ2-5; D remains unclear. Trimming removed 3 bases from V and 3 bases from J, with 12 bases in between. CDR1 and CDR2 from the germline V gene are SGHRS and YFSETQ. The CDR3 runs to 14 residues. The CDR3: CASSSTSAKETQYF. The CDR3 DNA sequence: TGCGCCAGCAGCTCCACAAGCGCCAAAGAGACCCAGTACTTC.

This clonotype was observed a few times. V gene TRBV29-1 combines with J gene TRBJ1-2; the D is unclear. Germline V CDR1 and CDR2: SQVTM, ANQGSEA. The CDR3 sequence is 13 residues long. With 6 bases removed from V and 0 bases from J, the gap between germline ends came to 11 bases. The CDR3 nucleotides read TGCAGCGTCGTGGAGCCAACTAACTATGGCTACACCTTC. It specifies CSVVEPTNYGYTF.

The chain has TRBV5-8 and TRBJ2-2, with D possibly TRBD1 on 5 matching bases. Germline V gene sequence: CDR1 SGHTS, CDR2 YDEGEE. Deletions cut 4 bases from V and 6 bases from J, with 10 bases between. This CDR3 region has 13 residues. DNA for the CDR3: TGTGCCAGCAGCCCAGGGTTCGCCGGGGAGCTGTTTTTT. Translating it yields CASSPGFAGELFF.